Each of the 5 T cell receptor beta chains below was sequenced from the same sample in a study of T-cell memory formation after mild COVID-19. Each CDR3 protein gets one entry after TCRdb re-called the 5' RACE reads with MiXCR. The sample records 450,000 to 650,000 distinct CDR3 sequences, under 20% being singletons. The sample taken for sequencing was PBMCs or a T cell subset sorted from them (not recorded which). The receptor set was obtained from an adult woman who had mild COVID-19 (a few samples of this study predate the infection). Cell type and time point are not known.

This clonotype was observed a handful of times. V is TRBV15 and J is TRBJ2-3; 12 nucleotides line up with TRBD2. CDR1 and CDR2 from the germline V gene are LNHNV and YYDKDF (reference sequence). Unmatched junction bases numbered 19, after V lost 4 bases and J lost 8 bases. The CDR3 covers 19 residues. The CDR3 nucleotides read TGTGCCACCAGCACTCCCCGGTTGACTAGCGGGAGTATGGTGGGTACGCAGTATTTT. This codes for CATSTPRLTSGSMVGTQYF. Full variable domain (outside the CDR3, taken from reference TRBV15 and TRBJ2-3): DAMVIQNPRYQVTQFGKPVTLSCSQTLNHNVMYWYQQKSSQAPKLLFHYYDKDFNNEADTPDNFQSRRPNTSFCFLDIRSPGLGDTAMYLCATSTPRLTSGSMVGTQYFGPGTRLTVL.

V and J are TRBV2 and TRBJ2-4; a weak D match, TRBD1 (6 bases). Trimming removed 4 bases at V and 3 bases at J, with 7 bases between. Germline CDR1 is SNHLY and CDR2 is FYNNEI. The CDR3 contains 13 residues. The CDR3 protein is CASSGDNKNIQYF. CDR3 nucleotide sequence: TGTGCCAGCAGTGGGGACAACAAAAACATTCAGTACTTC.

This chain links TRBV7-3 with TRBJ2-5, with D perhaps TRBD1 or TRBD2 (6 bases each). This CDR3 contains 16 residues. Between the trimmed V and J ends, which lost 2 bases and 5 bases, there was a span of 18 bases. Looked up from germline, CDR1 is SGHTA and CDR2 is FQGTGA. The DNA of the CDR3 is TGTGCCAGCAGCTTACATCCAAGAGGGGGGTCGGAGACCCAGTACTTC. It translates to CASSLHPRGGSETQYF.

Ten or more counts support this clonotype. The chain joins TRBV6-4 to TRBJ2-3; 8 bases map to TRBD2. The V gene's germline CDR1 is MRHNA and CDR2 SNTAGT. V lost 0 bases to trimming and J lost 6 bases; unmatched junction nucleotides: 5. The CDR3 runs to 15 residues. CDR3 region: CASSDSSGGGDTQYF. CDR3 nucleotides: TGTGCCAGCAGTGACTCGAGCGGGGGTGGGGATACGCAGTATTTT.

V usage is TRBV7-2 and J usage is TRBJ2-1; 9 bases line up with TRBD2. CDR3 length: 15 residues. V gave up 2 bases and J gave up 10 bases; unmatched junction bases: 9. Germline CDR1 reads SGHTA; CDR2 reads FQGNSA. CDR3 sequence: CASSLKVSSGIEQFF. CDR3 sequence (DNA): TGTGCCAGCAGCTTAAAGGTCTCTAGCGGGATAGAGCAGTTCTTC.